This T cell receptor (beta chain) is from a study of control samples from healthy donors and cancer patients. Germline V gene sequence: CDR1 SGHDT, CDR2 YYEEEE. Trimming stripped 4 bases from V and 4 bases from J, with 19 bases between. The CDR3 contains 16 residues. Generated by immunoSEQ multiplex PCR, the TCRdb table keeps only in-frame clones and is missing some. The sample lists around 170,000 clones; around 90% were seen once. The origin of this receptor is a woman aged 50 to 65 in good health. What was sequenced was blood. The rearrangement uses TRBV5-6 and TRBJ2-3; a weak D match, TRBD1 (7 bases). The CDR3 region has the DNA TGTGCCAGCAGCCTGAGGTCAGGGGGGTTTGCAGATACGCAGTATTTT. The encoded protein is CASSLRSGGFADTQYF.